The entry below gives a single T cell receptor (beta chain) sequence along with its context. Its specificity is not known. The CDR3 is made up of 15 amino acids. Trimming stripped 4 bases from V and 2 bases from J, with 13 bases between. From germline, CDR1 is SGHRS and CDR2 YFSETQ. These data belong to a study of Tregs in tolerant kidney transplant recipients. At the level of the study: The nonmyeloablative bone marrow transplants came from related graft donors, with transient mixed chimerism.

The study's findings and limits: No direct test of biological reproducibility was done here. Changing PCR primers prevented nucleotide comparison between some patients' samples. Findings come from small patient numbers and require larger validation.

TCRdb's table, derived via immunoSEQ multiplex PCR, lists solely in-frame clones and lacks some. The sample consists of about 83,000 clones, 95% to 98% of them appearing once. Sample: CD4+ T cells from blood, taken before the transplant. This chain joins TRBV5-1 and TRBJ2-1, with D maybe TRBD1 (6 bases). The sequence derives from a human donor who received a combined kidney and bone marrow transplant. Here the CDR3 DNA reads TGCGCCAGCAGCGGAGGACAGCAGACCTACAATGAGCAGTTCTTC. Its protein product is CASSGGQQTYNEQFF.